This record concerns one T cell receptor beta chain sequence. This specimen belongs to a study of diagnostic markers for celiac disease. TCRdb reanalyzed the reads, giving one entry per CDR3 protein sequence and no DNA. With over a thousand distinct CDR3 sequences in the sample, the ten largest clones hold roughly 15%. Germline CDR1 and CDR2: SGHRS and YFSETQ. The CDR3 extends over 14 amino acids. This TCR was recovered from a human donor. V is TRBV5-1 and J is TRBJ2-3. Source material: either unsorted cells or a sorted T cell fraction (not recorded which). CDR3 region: CASSPIDDTDTQYF. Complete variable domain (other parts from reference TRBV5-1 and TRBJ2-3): KAGVTQTPRYLIKTRGQQVTLSCSPISGHRSVSWYQQTPGQGLQFLFEYFSETQRNKGNFPGRFSGRQFSNSRSEMNVSTLELGDSALYLCASSPIDDTDTQYFGPGTRLTVL.